These 3 T cell receptor beta chains were sequenced from one sample in a study of identical twins listed by TCRdb under 2016. Library creation used 5' RACE. Reads for this sample came from an Illumina HiSeq 2000. TCRdb passed the public sequencing reads through fastp at Q25 and MiXCR, retaining productive beta sequences. Here each entry gathers all rows of one CDR3 protein and keeps the most common genes and DNA. Present in this sample are roughly 570,000 distinct CDR3 sequences, over 8.5% of which were seen just once. The top ten clonotypes cover approximately 3.2% of the sample. These data are also associated with another study on yellow fever vaccine responses in identical twins.

The sequencing input was PBMCs. The source is a woman younger than 35 in good health.

This clonotype was seen ten or more times. The rearrangement uses TRBV9 and TRBJ2-2; D gene unclear. This CDR3 spans 13 amino acids. V gave up 6 bases and J gave up 1 base, with 7 bases separating them. CDR1 SGDLS and CDR2 YYNGEE come from the germline V gene. The CDR3 protein is CASNRGNTGELFF. The DNA of the CDR3 is TGTGCCAGCAATAGAGGGAACACCGGGGAGCTGTTTTTT.

This clonotype appeared many times. The chain is built from TRBV12-3 or TRBV12-4 and TRBJ2-1; 8 bases map to TRBD1. V lost 6 bases, J lost 5 bases, and 9 bases stayed unmatched. The CDR3 is 15 amino acids. CDR3 in amino acids: CASSRTGLGNNEQFF. The CDR3 region has the DNA TGTGCCAGCAGCCGGACAGGGCTTGGGAACAATGAGCAGTTCTTC.

This clonotype was observed many times. The chain employs TRBV20-1 and TRBJ2-3; 11 positions match TRBD2. Trimming at V came to 3 bases and at J to 2 bases, leaving 4 bases not matched to a gene. Germline CDR1 DFQATT, CDR2 SNEGSKA (reference sequence). The CDR3 totals 15 residues. The CDR3: CSASLLAGDTDTQYF. CDR3 DNA sequence: TGCAGTGCTAGCCTACTAGCGGGGGACACAGATACGCAGTATTTT.